Listed below are T cell receptor beta chains from one sample, sequenced in a study of CD8 T cells in Susac syndrome. Via MiXCR, TCRdb re-called the immunoSEQ multiplex PCR reads, giving one row per CDR3 protein. The sample lists approximately 260,000 distinct CDR3 sequences, about 96% occurring once. Sequenced sample: CD4+ T cells from PBMCs. The receptors shown here come from a human donor with Susac syndrome. The CDR3 runs from the conserved cysteine through the conserved F or W. A D gene is named only where the DNA matches it firmly. A row's size may be missing; if present it is once, few, many or a size class.

d_call,j_call,cdr3_length,v_call,clone_size,cdr3_aa,cdr3_nt
NA,TRBJ2-5,15,TRBV15,NA,CATSRDRHNQETQYF,TGTGCCACCAGCAGAGATCGGCATAACCAAGAGACCCAGTACTTC
TRBD2,TRBJ2-1,15,TRBV12-3/TRBV12-4,NA,CASSFRSGRADEQFF,TGTGCCAGCAGTTTCCGTAGCGGGAGGGCCGATGAGCAGTTCTTC
NA,TRBJ1-1,17,TRBV30,NA,CAWSQGQGNGMNTEAFF,TGTGCCTGGAGTCAGGGGCAGGGTAACGGCATGAACACTGAAGCTTTCTTT
NA,TRBJ2-5,13,TRBV14,NA,CASSQRFWETQYF,TGTGCCAGCAGCCAAAGATTTTGGGAGACCCAGTACTTC
NA,TRBJ2-1,17,TRBV18,NA,CASSPPRTGNGVNEQFF,TGTGCCAGCTCACCACCGAGAACGGGGAATGGCGTGAATGAGCAGTTCTTC
NA,TRBJ2-6,18,TRBV2,NA,CASSWGAPRSSGANVLTF,TGTGCCAGCAGTTGGGGGGCCCCCCGGAGCTCTGGGGCCAACGTCCTGACTTTC
NA,TRBJ2-3,15,TRBV29-1,NA,CSVEDLEESTDTQFF,TGCAGCGTTGAAGACCTAGAGGAAAGCACAGATACGCAGTTTTTT
NA,TRBJ1-2,15,TRBV28,once,CASSPSGGRVYGYTF,TGTGCCAGCAGTCCCTCGGGTGGGAGGGTCTATGGCTACACCTTC
TRBD1,TRBJ1-2,14,TRBV7-3,NA,CASSQIRTGTGYTF,TGTGCCAGCAGCCAAATACGGACAGGGACAGGCTACACCTTC
NA,TRBJ2-7,13,TRBV30,NA,CAWSTVASSEQYF,TGTGCCTGGAGTACCGTAGCTTCGTCCGAGCAGTACTTC
NA,TRBJ1-1,13,TRBV20-1,NA,CSARWAGNTEAFF,TGCAGTGCTAGATGGGCGGGGAACACTGAAGCTTTCTTT
TRBD1,TRBJ2-2,17,TRBV20-1,NA,CSARDLTGTGNTGELFF,TGCAGTGCTAGAGATCTCACAGGGACAGGGAACACCGGGGAGCTGTTTTTT
TRBD2,TRBJ2-7,17,TRBV11-2,NA,CASSLQREGIISYEQYF,TGTGCCAGCAGCTTACAGCGGGAGGGAATCATCTCCTACGAGCAGTACTTC
NA,TRBJ1-5,14,TRBV6-2/TRBV6-3,NA,CATAGVGGNQPQHF,TGTGCCACCGCAGGGGTTGGAGGCAATCAGCCCCAGCATTTT
NA,TRBJ1-1,12,TRBV12-3/TRBV12-4,NA,CASSAAVTQAFF,TGTGCCAGCAGTGCAGCAGTGACTCAAGCTTTCTTT
NA,TRBJ2-3,14,TRBV5-6,NA,CASSGGTPTDTQYF,TGTGCCAGCAGCGGCGGGACACCCACAGATACGCAGTATTTT